This T cell receptor beta chain comes out of a study of T cells in Graves' hyperthyroidism and ophthalmopathy. Across the study: Peripheral blood sampling occurred at initial diagnosis, before any treatment.

The germline CDR1 and CDR2 sequences are DFQATT and SNEGSKA (reference sequence). Trimming left V 6 bases short and J 0 bases short, with 21 bases between. The CDR3 consists of 17 residues. This clonotype was recorded a few times. Its antigen remains unknown. RNA transcripts yielded amplified TCR beta CDR3 regions. The HTBI primer set drove a first-round RT-PCR of the TCR CDR3. MiXCR was run by TCRdb on the multiplex PCR reads, yielding one entry per CDR3 protein. This sample has around 600,000 distinct CDR3 sequences, with around 15% found just once. Diagnosing involved the use of clinical symptoms, serum thyroxine and TRAb, thyroid ultrasound and orbital computed tomography. General study points: Most thyroid clonotypes that were expanded above 0.001 also turned up in blood.

This clonotype originated in a woman between 35 and 50 years old with Graves' ophthalmopathy. V gene TRBV20-1 combines with J gene TRBJ2-1, with D perhaps TRBD1 or TRBD2 (5 bases each). Material for sequencing was blood. CDR3 DNA: TGCAGTGCCACCCGGGGACGGACCGATAGCTCCTACAATGAGCAGTTCTTC. It encodes CSATRGRTDSSYNEQFF.